Given below is one T cell receptor (beta chain) in context. Its antigen is not known. This sample is drawn from a study of cytotoxic CD8 clonotypes in ibrutinib-treated CLL. Study at large: Sample averages reached hundreds of thousands of productive templates and 94,082 productive rearrangements.

Produced via immunoSEQ multiplex PCR; TCRdb's table is partial and in-frame only. The sample has 250,000 or so clones, about three quarters seen once. From germline, CDR1 is SNHLY and CDR2 FYNNEI. J gave up 4 bases and V 7 bases, and 10 bases lay outside the gene matches. This CDR3 region has 14 residues. Study findings and constraints: Higher clonality was seen at ibrutinib response and a return toward baseline at progression.

This clonotype was sampled from a human donor with chronic lymphocytic leukemia. The source was PBMCs, collected after 24 months of ibrutinib treatment. This chain uses TRBV2 with TRBJ2-7, with TRBD2 matching 7 bases. Written as DNA, the CDR3 is TGTGCCAGCACCGGAACCGGGACTACGTACGAGCAGTACTTC. Its protein is CASTGTGTTYEQYF.